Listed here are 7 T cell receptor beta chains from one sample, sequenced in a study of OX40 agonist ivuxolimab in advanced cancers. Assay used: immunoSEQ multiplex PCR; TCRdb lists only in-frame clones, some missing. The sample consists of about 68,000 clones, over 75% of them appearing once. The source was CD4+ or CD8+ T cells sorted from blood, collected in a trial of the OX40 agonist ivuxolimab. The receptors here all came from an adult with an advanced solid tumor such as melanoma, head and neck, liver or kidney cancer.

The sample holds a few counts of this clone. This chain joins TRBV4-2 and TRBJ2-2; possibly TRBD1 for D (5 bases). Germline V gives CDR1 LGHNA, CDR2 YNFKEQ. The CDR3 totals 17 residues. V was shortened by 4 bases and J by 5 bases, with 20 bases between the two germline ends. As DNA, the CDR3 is TGTGCCAGCAGCCGCTCGTGGGCGCCAGGGCAAACCGGGGAGCTGTTTTTT. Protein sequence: CASSRSWAPGQTGELFF.

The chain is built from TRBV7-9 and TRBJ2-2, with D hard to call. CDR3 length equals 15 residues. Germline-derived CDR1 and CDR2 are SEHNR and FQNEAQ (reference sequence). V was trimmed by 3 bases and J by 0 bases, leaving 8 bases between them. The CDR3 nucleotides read TGTGCCAGCAGCTTCGCAGAGGCGAACACCGGGGAGCTGTTTTTT. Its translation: CASSFAEANTGELFF. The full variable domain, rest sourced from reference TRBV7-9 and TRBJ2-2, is DTGVSQNPRHKITKRGQNVTFRCDPISEHNRLYWYRQTLGQGPEFLTYFQNEAQLEKSRLLSDRFSAERPKGSFSTLEIQRTEQGDSAMYLCASSFAEANTGELFFGEGSRLTVL.

CDR3 loop: CASSLGLGYEQYF. CDR3 coding DNA: TGTGCCAGCAGCTTAGGGCTGGGCTACGAGCAGTACTTC. The V and J genes are TRBV7-8 and TRBJ2-7, with D unresolved. The CDR3 is 13 amino acids. CDR1 and CDR2 (germline): SGHVS, FQNEAQ. V lost 1 base and J 3 bases, leaving 7 bases between the germline ends.

The CDR3 nucleotides are TGTGCCAGTTACAGGATTTTAGACACTGAAGCTTTCTTT. Amino acid sequence: CASYRILDTEAFF. The gene calls are TRBV5-4 and TRBJ1-1, with a possible D match to TRBD1 (5 bases). V was shortened by 8 bases and J by 3 bases, with 14 bases between the two germline ends. CDR3 length equals 13 residues. CDR1 is SGHNT and CDR2 is YYREEE in the germline V gene (reference sequence).

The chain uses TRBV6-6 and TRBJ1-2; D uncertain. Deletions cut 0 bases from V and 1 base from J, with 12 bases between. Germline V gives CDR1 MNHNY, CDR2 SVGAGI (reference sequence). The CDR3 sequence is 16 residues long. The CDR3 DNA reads TGTGCCAGCAGTTACTCATCTGGGAACGTTAACTATGGCTACACCTTC. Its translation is CASSYSSGNVNYGYTF.

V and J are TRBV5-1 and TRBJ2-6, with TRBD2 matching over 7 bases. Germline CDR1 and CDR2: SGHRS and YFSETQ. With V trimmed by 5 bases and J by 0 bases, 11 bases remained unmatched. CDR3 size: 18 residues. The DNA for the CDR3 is TGCGCCAGCAGTTTTACTTTCGGGGGGAGCTCTGGGGCCAACGTCCTGACTTTC. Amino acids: CASSFTFGGSSGANVLTF.

The CDR3 loop reads CASSPQGGQLAGNTIYF. The CDR3 DNA sequence: TGTGCCAGCAGTCCCCAGGGGGGACAGCTGGCTGGAAACACCATATATTTT. This chain links TRBV2 with TRBJ1-3, with TRBD1 matching 7 bases. The germline gives CDR1 SNHLY, CDR2 FYNNEI. The V segment lost 5 bases and the J segment 2 bases; nucleotides outside the gene matches: 12. The CDR3 runs to 17 residues. The full variable domain, its missing parts supplied by reference TRBV2 and TRBJ1-3, is EPEVTQTPSHQVTQMGQEVILRCVPISNHLYFYWYRQILGQKVEFLVSFYNNEISEKSEIFDDQFSVERPDGSNFTLKIRSTKLEDSAMYFCASSPQGGQLAGNTIYFGEGSWLTVV.